Sequencing of this T cell receptor (beta chain) was carried out in a study of identical twins (dated by TCRdb to 2016 to 2018). Study-level background: To test whether fetal clonotypes persist, the study used deep sequencing on TCR alpha and beta repertoires from monozygotic twins, unrelated adults of various ages, and cord blood. To rule out contamination, the twin experiments were replicated at different times with different library preparation protocols. Results the study describes overall, beyond this receptor: The excess sharing between twins in beta out-of-frame sequences was weaker because fewer shared sequences reduced the signal-to-noise ratio. Invariant T cells such as MAIT and iNKT could partly confound zero-insertion analyses, although diverse VJ usage argued against such confounding for most clonotypes. Because the same donors could not be followed over many years, the conclusions depended on cross-sectional statistical analysis. In monozygotic twins, out-of-frame TCR alpha sharing was systematically underestimated by recombination models, although the models agreed with sharing between unrelated individuals. Out-of-frame TCR alpha sequences shared between twins showed an excess of low generation-probability sequences compared with coincidental sharing between unrelated individuals. Fewer insertions were carried by abundant cord blood beta clonotypes; a weaker similar trend was observed in young adult naive repertoires, while no such trend was observed in memory repertoires.

Via the germline V gene, CDR1 is SNHLY and CDR2 FYNNEI. From the cysteine up to the phenylalanine, the CDR3 has a length of 15 residues. The CDR3 DNA has 45 bases and is translated from base 1. V is reduced by 2 bases and J by 0 bases, leaving a spacing of 8 bases between them. In its sample, this clonotype was seen a few times. There is no known antigen for this receptor. The sample holds no much larger clone one base away, and base qualities are not on file. The library was generated by 5' RACE. The sequencing machine was an Illumina HiSeq 2000. Template switching added a universal primer binding site, and the final cDNA carried a unique molecular identifier that allowed TCR cDNA molecules to be counted accurately. First-strand cDNA for TCR alpha and beta chains was synthesized from specific primers in the conserved constant-segment region. Each cDNA library was double barcoded, with a SMART-Mk sample barcode plus Illumina barcodes, to control for contamination. TruSeq adapter sequences and Illumina sample barcodes were added in two successive PCR steps. The TCR alpha and beta cDNA libraries were sequenced on the Illumina HiSeq platform using custom primers. The study's processing was this. MiGEC processed the raw reads to extract unique molecular identifiers, while MiXCR was used to determine the CDR3 positions. Recombination models were inferred per individual with the repgenHMM and IGoR tools using an EM algorithm. The tcR package in R was used for shared clonotype analysis, with sharing normalized by the product of cloneset sizes. Out-of-frame nonproductive sequences were analyzed to study raw recombination free of thymic and clonal selection effects. TCRdb reanalyzed the raw reads on its own, using fastp at Q25 for trimming and MiXCR for clone calling, and kept in-frame beta chains. Rows matching on CDR3 protein sequence are summarized as one entry with the most common DNA and genes. TCRdb, rather than the study authors, made the V and J calls. The sample profile shows 450,000 to 600,000 distinct CDR3 sequences; 20% to 25% of them were found once. The ten top clones hold approximately 0.5% of the sample.

Only healthy Caucasian donors were included. Three pairs of female monozygotic twins, all aged about 18 to 30 years, were included in the twin cohort. Positive isolation kits from Invitrogen were used to isolate CD4+ and CD8+ T cell populations. A further study also used this sample, focusing on yellow fever vaccine responses in identical twins. That second report states: According to the authors, the vaccine-induced T cell response in identical twins seemed to be partly convergent and partly specific to each individual. In the study, vaccine-responding T cell clones were precisely tracked in identical twins.

The sequence was obtained from a woman in her late teens or twenties in good health. Sequenced sample: CD4+ T cells sorted from blood. This sequence uses TRBV2 and TRBJ1-3, with the identity of the D gene unclear. The CDR3 corresponds to CASSELAFSGNTIYF. In nucleotide form, the sequence is TGTGCCAGCAGTGAATTGGCCTTCTCTGGAAACACCATATATTTT.